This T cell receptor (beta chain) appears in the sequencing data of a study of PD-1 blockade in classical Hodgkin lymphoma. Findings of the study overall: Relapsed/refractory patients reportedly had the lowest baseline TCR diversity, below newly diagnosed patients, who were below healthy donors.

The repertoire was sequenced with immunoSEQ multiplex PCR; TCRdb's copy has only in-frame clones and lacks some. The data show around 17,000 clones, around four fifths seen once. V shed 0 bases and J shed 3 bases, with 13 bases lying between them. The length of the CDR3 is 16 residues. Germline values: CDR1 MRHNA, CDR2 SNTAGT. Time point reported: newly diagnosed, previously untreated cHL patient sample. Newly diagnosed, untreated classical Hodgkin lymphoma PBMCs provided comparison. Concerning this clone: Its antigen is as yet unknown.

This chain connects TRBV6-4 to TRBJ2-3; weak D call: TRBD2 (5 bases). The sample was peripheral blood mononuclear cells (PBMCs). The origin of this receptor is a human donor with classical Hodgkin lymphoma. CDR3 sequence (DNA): TGTGCCAGCAGTGACTCGAGTCGGGAAATGACAGATACGCAGTATTTT. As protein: CASSDSSREMTDTQYF.